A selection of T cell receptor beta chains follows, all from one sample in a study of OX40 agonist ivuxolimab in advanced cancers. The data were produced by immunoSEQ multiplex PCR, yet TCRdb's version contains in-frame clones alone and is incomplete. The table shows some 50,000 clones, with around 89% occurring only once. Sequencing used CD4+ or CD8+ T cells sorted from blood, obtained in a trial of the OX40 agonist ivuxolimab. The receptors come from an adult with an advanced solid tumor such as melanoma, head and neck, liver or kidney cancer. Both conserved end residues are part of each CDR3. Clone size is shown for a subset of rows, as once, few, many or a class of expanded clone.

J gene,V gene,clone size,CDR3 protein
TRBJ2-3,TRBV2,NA,CASSVLAGADTQYF
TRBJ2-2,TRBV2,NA,CASRDRDRGFTGELFF
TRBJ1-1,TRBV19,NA,CASSIPREAFF
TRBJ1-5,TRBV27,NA,CASSLLFGIQPQHF
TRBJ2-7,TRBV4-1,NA,CASSLIVGQRQTYEQYF
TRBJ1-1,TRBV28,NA,CASNATPGGNTEAFF
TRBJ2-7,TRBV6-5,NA,CATRTGESYEQYF
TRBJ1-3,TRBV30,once,CAWSGTGGEANTIYF
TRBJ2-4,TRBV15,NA,CATSREGGGAKNIQYF
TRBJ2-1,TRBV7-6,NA,CASSLGISGGQTFYNEQFF
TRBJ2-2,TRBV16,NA,CASSQSFGFGGQGMAGPHTGELFF
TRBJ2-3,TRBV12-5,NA,CASGLVQAGGPGEPDTQYF
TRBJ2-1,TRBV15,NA,CATSRESGGAGGPDEQFF
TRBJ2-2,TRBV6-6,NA,CASSYGSPGELFF
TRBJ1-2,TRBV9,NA,CASSAGKAYGYTF
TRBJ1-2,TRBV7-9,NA,CASSLTDYGYTF
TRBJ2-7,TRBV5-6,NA,CASSLEGSQRDEQYF
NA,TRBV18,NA,CASSPMASGGTYEQYF
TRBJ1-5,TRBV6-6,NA,CASYEGGNQPQHF
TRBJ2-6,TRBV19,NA,CASTSPRVGGANVLTF
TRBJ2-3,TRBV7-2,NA,CASSLWTSGNTDTQYF
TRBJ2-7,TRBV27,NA,CASSLGWGTEQYF
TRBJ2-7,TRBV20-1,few,CRVGSSYEQYF
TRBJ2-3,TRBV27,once,CASSRGTSGRDTQYF
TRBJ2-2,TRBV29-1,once,CSATGGASTGELFF
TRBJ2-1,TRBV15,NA,CATSTLGTSGGWSYNEQFF
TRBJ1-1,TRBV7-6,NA,CASSPGTGGTEAFF
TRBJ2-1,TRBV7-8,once,CASSLGVNEQFF
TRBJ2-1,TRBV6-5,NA,CASLQRAGIRNEQFF